A single TCR beta chain is shown here with its context. Researchers made TCR beta libraries by using iRepertoire HTBI primers and running Arm-PCR on CDR3 regions. One entry per CDR3 protein results from TCRdb running MiXCR on the multiplex PCR reads. The sample has about 460,000 distinct CDR3 sequences, under 25% seen once; the top ten hold about 12%. The V segment lost 3 bases and the J segment 0 bases; nucleotides outside the gene matches: 4. Germline CDR1 LNHDA, CDR2 SQIVND (reference sequence). There are 15 residues in the CDR3. These data come from a study of regulatory T cells in long-lasting Graves disease. Specified time point: persistent/refractory GD, antithyroid drugs over 5 years with positive TRAb. The TCR library used RNA extracted from PBMCs.

The receptor was derived from a female donor with Graves disease. The rearrangement joins TRBV19 to TRBJ2-7, with TRBD2 identical over 8 bases. The sequenced sample was peripheral blood mononuclear cells (PBMCs), obtained when the disease was refractory, from a patient treated with antithyroid drugs. The CDR3 sequence is CASSMTSESSYEQYF. CDR3 bases: TGTGCCAGTAGTATGACTAGCGAAAGCTCCTACGAGCAGTACTTC.